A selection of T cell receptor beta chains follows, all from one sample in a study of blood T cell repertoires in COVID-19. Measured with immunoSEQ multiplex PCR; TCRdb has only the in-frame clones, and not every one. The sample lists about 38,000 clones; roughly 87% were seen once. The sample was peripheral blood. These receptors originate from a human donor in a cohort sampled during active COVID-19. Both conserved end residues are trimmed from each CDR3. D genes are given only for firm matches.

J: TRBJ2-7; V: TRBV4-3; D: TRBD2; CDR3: ASSQDTSGAYEQY
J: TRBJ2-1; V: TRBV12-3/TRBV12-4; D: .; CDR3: ASSPPGNEQF
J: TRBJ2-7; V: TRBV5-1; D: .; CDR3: ASSSRGGSSYEQY
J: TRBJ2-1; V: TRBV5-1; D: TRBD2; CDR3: ASSPWTSDNEQF
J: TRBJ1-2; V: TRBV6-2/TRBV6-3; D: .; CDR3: ASSFLPSGNYGYT
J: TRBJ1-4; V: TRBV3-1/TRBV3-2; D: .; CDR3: ASSQAMPVEKLF
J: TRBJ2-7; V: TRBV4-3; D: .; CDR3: ASSHGTTPDYEQY
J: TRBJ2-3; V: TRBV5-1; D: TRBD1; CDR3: ASSVGQASTDTQY
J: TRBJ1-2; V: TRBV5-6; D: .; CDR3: ASSLGGNYGYT
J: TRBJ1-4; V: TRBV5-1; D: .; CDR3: ASSLQGTNEKLF
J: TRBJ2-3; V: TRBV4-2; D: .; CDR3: ASSQDGTGQITDTQY
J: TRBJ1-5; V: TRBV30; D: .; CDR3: AWSGDSNQPQH
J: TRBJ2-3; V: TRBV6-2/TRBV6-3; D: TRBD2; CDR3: ASSYSSGRTDTQY
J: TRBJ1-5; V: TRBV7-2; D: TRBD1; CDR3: ASSLRQGDQPQH
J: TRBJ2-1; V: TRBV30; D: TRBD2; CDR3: AWSPVAGTSGSNEQF
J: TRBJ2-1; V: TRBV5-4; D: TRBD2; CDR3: ALNRGGESYNEQF
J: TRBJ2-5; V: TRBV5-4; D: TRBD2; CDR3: ASSLLAGGGGETQY
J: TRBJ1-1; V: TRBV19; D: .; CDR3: ASSIRGMNTEAF
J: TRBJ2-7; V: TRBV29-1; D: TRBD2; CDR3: SVEGLAGAYEQY
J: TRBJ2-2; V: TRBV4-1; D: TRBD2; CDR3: ASSLRTSGGGNTGELF
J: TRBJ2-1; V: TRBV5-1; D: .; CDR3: ASSLSRGPYNEQF
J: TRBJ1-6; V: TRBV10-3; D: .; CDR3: AITQGQRDNSPLH
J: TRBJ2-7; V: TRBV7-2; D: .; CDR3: ASSSRQSYEQY
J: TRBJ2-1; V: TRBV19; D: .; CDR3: ASSMYVSGTFDEQF
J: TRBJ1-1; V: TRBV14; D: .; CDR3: ASSLGQIGTEAF
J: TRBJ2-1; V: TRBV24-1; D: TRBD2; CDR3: ATSDSSGSKYNEQF
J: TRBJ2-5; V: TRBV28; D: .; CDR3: ASSPRQVYQETQY
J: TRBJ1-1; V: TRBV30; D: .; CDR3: AWSTGIGTEAF
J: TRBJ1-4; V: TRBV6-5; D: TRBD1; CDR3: ASSYARGVTNEKLF
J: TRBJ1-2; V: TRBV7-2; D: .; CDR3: ASSPDLGTLDGYT
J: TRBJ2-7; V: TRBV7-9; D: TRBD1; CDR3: ASSSPTGTEFYEQY
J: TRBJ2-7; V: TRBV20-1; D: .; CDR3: SVSSGNEQY
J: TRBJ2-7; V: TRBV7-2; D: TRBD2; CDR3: ASSLLAGGGSYEQY
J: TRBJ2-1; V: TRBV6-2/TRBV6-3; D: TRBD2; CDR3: ASSGLAGGYNEQF
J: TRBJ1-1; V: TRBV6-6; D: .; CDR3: ASSYSGGETEAF
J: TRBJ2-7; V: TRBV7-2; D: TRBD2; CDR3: ASSLGAGGAYEQY
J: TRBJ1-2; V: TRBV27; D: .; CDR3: ASSLWPLGGVGPAYGYT
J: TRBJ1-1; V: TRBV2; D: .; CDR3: ASSDFREGVGAF
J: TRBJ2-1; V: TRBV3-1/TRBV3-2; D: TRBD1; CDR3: ASSHLRTGRGNEQF
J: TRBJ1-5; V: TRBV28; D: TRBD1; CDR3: ASSSGQGYNQPQH
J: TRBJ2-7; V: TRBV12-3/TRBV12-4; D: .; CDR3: ASQAGVSEQY
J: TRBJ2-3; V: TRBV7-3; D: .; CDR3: ASSPPRGDTQY
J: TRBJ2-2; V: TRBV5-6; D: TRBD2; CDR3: ASSFAGAGELF
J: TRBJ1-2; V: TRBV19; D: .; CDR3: ASTKERRPGYT
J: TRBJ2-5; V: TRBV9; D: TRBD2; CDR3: ASSAFRLAGGQETQY
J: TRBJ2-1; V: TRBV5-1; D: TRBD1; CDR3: ASSLGDSGGYEQF
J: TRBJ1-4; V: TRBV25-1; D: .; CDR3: ASSEVHPNEKLF
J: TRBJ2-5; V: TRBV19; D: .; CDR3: ASSIFQTTALSQETQY
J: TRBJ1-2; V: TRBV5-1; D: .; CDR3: ASSKEGQNYGYT
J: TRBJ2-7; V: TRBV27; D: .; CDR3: ASSLTAAYEQY
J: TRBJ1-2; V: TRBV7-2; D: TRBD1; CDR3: ASSPLSDRIGYT
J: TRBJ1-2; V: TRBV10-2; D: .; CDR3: ASSESGLQIYGYT
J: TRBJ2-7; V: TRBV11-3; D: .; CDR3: ASSPSASSYEQY
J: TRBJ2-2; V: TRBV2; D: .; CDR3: ASKRVENTGELF
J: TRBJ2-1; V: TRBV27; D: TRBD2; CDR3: ASSLKLAVTYNEQF